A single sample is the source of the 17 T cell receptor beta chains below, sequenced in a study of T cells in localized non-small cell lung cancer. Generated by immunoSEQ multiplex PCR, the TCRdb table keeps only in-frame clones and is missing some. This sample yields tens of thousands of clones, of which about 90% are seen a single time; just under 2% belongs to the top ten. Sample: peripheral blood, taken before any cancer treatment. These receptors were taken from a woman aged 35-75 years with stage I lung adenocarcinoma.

The DNA of the CDR3 is TGTGCCAGCAGCTTAGCGGTCGGATCCTACGAGCAGTACTTC. Translating it yields CASSLAVGSYEQYF. The genes are TRBV7-2 and TRBJ2-7; D is uncertain. This CDR3 contains 14 residues. The V end was cut by 0 bases, the J end by 1 base, with 7 bases between. The germline CDR1 and CDR2 sequences are SGHTA and FQGNSA.

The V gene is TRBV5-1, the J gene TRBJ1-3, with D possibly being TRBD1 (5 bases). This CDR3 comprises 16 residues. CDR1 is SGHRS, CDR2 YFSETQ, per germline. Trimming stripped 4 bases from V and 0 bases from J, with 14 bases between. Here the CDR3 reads CASSTGLTSSGNTIYF. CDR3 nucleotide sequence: TGCGCCAGCAGCACGGGACTGACGAGCTCTGGAAACACCATATATTTT.

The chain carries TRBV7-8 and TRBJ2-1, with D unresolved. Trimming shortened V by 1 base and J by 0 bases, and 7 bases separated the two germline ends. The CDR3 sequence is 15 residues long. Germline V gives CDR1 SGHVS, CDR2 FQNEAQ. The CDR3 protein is CASSLVEFSYNEQFF. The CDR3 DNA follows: TGTGCCAGCAGCTTAGTGGAGTTCTCCTACAATGAGCAGTTCTTC.

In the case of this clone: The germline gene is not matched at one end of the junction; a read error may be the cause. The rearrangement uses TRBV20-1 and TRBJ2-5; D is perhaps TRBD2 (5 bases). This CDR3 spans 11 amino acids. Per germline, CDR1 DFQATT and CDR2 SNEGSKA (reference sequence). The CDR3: CSAAVEEAQYF. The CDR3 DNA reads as TGCAGTGCAGCGGTAGAAGAGGCCCAGTACTTC.

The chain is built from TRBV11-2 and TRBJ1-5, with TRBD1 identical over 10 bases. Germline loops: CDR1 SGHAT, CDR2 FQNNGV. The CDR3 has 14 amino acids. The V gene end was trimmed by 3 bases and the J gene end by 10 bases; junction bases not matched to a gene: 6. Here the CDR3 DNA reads TGTGCCAGCAGCTTCGGGACAGGGGAAGGACCCCAGCATTTT. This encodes CASSFGTGEGPQHF.

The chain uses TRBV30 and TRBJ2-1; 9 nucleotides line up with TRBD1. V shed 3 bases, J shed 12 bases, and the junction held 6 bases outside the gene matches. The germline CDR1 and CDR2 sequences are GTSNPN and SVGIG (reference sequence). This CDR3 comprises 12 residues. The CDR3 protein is CAWRGDREGQFF. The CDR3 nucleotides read TGTGCCTGGAGGGGGGACAGGGAAGGGCAGTTCTTC.

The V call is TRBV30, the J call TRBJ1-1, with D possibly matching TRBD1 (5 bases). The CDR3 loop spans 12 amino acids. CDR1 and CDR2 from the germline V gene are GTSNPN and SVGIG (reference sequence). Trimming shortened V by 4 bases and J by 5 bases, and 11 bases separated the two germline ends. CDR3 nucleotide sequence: TGTGCCTGGACGCCGGGGGTGACTGAAGCTTTCTTT. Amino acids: CAWTPGVTEAFF.

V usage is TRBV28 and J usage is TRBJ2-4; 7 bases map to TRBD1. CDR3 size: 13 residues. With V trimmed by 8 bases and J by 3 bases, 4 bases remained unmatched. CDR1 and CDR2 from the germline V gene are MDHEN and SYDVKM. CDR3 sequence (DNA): TGTGCCAGCCGAGGGGGCGGCAAAAACATTCAGTACTTC. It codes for CASRGGGKNIQYF.

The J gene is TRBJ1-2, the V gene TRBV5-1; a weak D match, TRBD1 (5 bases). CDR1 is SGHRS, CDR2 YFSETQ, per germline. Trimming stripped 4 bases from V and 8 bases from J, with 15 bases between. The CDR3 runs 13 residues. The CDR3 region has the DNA TGCGCCAGCAGCGGGGGGACGGGTTACGGCTACACCTTC. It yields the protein CASSGGTGYGYTF.

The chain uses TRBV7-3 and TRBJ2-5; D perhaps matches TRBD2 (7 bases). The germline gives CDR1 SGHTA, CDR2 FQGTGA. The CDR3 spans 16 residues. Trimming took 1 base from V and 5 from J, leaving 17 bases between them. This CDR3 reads CASSLNSGGGKETQYF. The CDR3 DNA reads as TGTGCCAGCAGCTTAAATTCTGGCGGGGGCAAGGAGACCCAGTACTTC.

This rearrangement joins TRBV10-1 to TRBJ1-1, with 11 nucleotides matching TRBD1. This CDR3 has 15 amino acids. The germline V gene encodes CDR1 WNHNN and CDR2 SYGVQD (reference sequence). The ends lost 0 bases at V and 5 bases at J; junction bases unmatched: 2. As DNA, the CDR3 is TGCGCCAGCAGTGAGTCGGGACAGGGGGAGACTGAAGCTTTCTTT. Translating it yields CASSESGQGETEAFF.

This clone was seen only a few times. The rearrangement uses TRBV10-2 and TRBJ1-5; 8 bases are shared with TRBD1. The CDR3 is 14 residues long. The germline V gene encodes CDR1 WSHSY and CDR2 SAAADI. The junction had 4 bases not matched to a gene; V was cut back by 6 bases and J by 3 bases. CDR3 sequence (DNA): TGCGCCAGCAGCGGGGACAGGTCCAATCAGCCCCAGCATTTT. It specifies CASSGDRSNQPQHF.

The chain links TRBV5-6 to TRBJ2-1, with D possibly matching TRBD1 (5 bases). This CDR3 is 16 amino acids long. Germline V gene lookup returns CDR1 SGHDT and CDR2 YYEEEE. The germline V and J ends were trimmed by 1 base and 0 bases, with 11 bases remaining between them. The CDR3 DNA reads TGTGCCAGCAGCTTGTCACGACAGAGCTCCTACAATGAGCAGTTCTTC. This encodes CASSLSRQSSYNEQFF.

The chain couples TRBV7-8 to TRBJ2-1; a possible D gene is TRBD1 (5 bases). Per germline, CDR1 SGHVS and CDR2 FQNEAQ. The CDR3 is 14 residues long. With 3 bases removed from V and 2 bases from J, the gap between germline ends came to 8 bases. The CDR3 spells CASSLLGAYNEQFF. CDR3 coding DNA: TGTGCCAGCAGCTTGCTAGGGGCCTACAATGAGCAGTTCTTC. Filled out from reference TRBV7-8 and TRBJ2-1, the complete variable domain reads GAGVSQSPRYKVAKRGQDVALRCDPISGHVSLFWYQQALGQGPEFLTYFQNEAQLDKSGLPSDRFFAERPEGSVSTLKIQRTQQEDSAVYLCASSLLGAYNEQFFGPGTRLTVL.

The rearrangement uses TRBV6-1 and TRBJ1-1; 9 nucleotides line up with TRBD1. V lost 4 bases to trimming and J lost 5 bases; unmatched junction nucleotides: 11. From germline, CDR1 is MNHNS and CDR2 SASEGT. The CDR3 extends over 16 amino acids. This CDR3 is CASSAWQADRGTEAFF. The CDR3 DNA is TGTGCCAGCAGTGCGTGGCAGGCGGACAGGGGAACTGAAGCTTTCTTT.

In DNA form, the CDR3 reads TGTGCCATCAGTAGACTATTGGAGGGGGCCATTAGCACAGATACGCAGTATTTT. This gives the protein CAISRLLEGAISTDTQYF. The gene calls are TRBV10-3 and TRBJ2-3, with TRBD1 as a possible D gene (7 bases). The CDR3 is 18 residues long. V shed 5 bases and J shed 0 bases, with 21 bases lying between them. Germline V gene sequence: CDR1 ENHRY, CDR2 SYGVKD.

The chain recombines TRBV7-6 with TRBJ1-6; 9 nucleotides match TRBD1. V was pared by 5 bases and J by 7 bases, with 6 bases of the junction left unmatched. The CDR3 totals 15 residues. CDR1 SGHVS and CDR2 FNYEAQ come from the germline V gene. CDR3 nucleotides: TGTGCCAGCAGCGCATTGGGACAGGGAAATTCACCCCTCCACTTT. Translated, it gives CASSALGQGNSPLHF. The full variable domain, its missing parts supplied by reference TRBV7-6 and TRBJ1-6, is GAGVSQSPRYKVTKRGQDVALRCDPISGHVSLYWYRQALGQGPEFLTYFNYEAQQDKSGLPNDRFSAERPEGSISTLTIQRTEQRDSAMYRCASSALGQGNSPLHFGNGTRLTVT.